The T cell receptor (beta chain) under discussion was sequenced for a study of CD8+ T cells in alopecia areata. On the study more broadly: Skin grafts from approximately 6-13-month-old C3H/HeJ donors with spontaneous alopecia were placed on roughly 7-10-week-old female C3H/HeJ mice. Study-wide points: For lesional scalp, especially alopecia totalis/universalis, clonality was higher than in normal scalp.

Per germline, CDR1 SNHLY and CDR2 FYNGKV (reference sequence). V shed 9 bases and J shed 3 bases, with 5 bases lying between them. The CDR3 is 10 residues long. cDNA serving as the sequencing template came from extracted, reverse transcribed RNA. Sequencing used immunoSEQ multiplex PCR; TCRdb keeps in-frame clones, though not all of them. The specimen has approximately 280,000 clones, none found just once. Pooled cells of cutaneous lymph node origin were sorted on CD4, CD8alpha, NKG2D, NKG2ACE and other markers. With respect to this clone: The target antigen is unknown. Gene names are the mouse ones. The read ends 4 residues before the CDR3 terminus; that terminus is restored from the germline J gene.

The sequencing sample was made of CD4+ T cells sorted from a lymph node. The gene calls are TRBV3 and TRBJ1-1; D is ambiguous. The TCR comes from a C3H/HeJ mouse with alopecia areata. Strain haplotype (MHC): H2-k. The DNA read from the CDR3 is TGTGCCAGAAGTTACACA. This gives the protein CARSYT. The entire CDR3 protein is CARSYTEVFF.